These 29 T cell receptor beta chains came from one sample sequenced in a study of blood T cell repertoires in COVID-19. The repertoire was sequenced with immunoSEQ multiplex PCR; TCRdb's copy has only in-frame clones and lacks some. Here the sample spans about 310,000 clones, around nine tenths being singletons. The sample consisted of PBMCs or T cells enriched from blood (not recorded which). Receptors were obtained from a woman aged 40 to 50 who had recovered from COVID-19.

This chain connects TRBV12-3 or TRBV12-4 to TRBJ1-3; D is ambiguous. Trimming cost V 11 bases and J 0 bases, with 8 bases left between them. The CDR3 runs 12 residues. DNA of the CDR3: TGTGCCTCACCTAGCTCTGGAAACACCATATATTTT. Translation gives CASPSSGNTIYF.

The J gene is TRBJ2-3, the V gene TRBV28, with D perhaps TRBD1 (6 bases). The CDR3 consists of 15 residues. The germline CDR1 and CDR2 sequences are MDHEN and SYDVKM. Trimming took 5 bases from V and 1 from J, leaving 13 bases between them. CDR3: CASSPRRTGTDTQYF. In DNA form, the CDR3 reads TGTGCCAGCAGTCCGCGACGGACAGGCACAGATACGCAGTATTTT. The whole variable domain, remainder taken from reference TRBV28 and TRBJ2-3, is DVKVTQSSRYLVKRTGEKVFLECVQDMDHENMFWYRQDPGLGLRLIYFSYDVKMKEKGDIPEGYSVSREKKERFSLILESASTNQTSMYLCASSPRRTGTDTQYFGPGTRLTVL.

V gene TRBV24-1 combines with J gene TRBJ1-4, with D unclear. The V gene lost 0 bases and the J gene lost 4 bases, with 5 bases spanning the gap. The CDR3 runs 14 residues. Germline V lookup: CDR1 KGHDR, CDR2 SFDVKD. CDR3: CATSDLASNEKLFF. CDR3 DNA: TGTGCCACCAGTGATTTGGCCAGTAATGAAAAACTGTTTTTT.

The genes are TRBV28 and TRBJ1-3, with 12 bases aligning to TRBD1. The trim removed 0 bases at V and 0 bases at J, leaving 3 bases unmatched. This CDR3 comprises 18 residues. Germline-derived CDR1 and CDR2 are MDHEN and SYDVKM. The CDR3 bases are TGTGCCAGCAGTTTATGGGGGACAGGGGGCACCTCTGGAAACACCATATATTTT. This translates into CASSLWGTGGTSGNTIYF. Full variable domain (rest looked up from reference TRBV28 and TRBJ1-3): DVKVTQSSRYLVKRTGEKVFLECVQDMDHENMFWYRQDPGLGLRLIYFSYDVKMKEKGDIPEGYSVSREKKERFSLILESASTNQTSMYLCASSLWGTGGTSGNTIYFGEGSWLTVV.

J is TRBJ2-7 and V is TRBV27, with D maybe TRBD2 (5 bases). The germline V gene encodes CDR1 MNHEY and CDR2 SMNVEV (reference sequence). This CDR3 region has 14 residues. Here the CDR3 DNA reads TGTTCCTCCTCCCTGAGCGGCCGCTCCTACGAGCAGTACTTC. Protein product: CSSSLSGRSYEQYF.

CDR3 loop: CASSLDGGDPYEQYF. DNA for the CDR3: TGCGCCAGCAGCTTGGATGGCGGGGATCCTTACGAGCAGTACTTC. The rearrangement joins TRBV5-1 to TRBJ2-7; D is possibly TRBD2 (6 bases). Trimming cost V 0 bases and J 4 bases, with 14 bases left between them. Germline V CDR1 and CDR2: SGHRS, YFSETQ. This CDR3 is 15 amino acids long.

The sample holds one count of this clone. The genes are TRBV2 and TRBJ1-6; TRBD1 matches 9 bases. V shed 6 bases and J 6 bases; nucleotides not matched to a gene: 9. This CDR3 is built from 16 residues. Germline V gene lookup returns CDR1 SNHLY and CDR2 FYNNEI. The CDR3 region is CASSSIGGQGNSPLHF. The CDR3, as DNA: TGTGCCAGCAGCTCAATCGGGGGACAGGGTAATTCACCCCTCCACTTT.

This clone has a handful of counts. The rearrangement joins TRBV6-1 to TRBJ2-5; a possible D gene is TRBD1 (8 bases). This CDR3 is built from 15 residues. Trimming took off 2 bases at V and 2 bases at J, with 12 bases between the two ends. Germline V gene data show CDR1 as MNHNS and CDR2 as SASEGT. The DNA of the CDR3 is TGTGCCAGCAGTGAAACAGGGGGAGGGCAAGAGACCCAGTACTTC. It translates to CASSETGGGQETQYF.

This rearrangement joins TRBV3-1 (or the pseudogene TRBV3-2) to TRBJ1-6, with 11 positions matching TRBD1. V shed 3 bases and J 8 bases; nucleotides not matched to a gene: 3. This CDR3 has 15 amino acids. CDR1 and CDR2 from the germline V gene are LGHDT and YNNKEL (reference sequence). For the CDR3, the DNA is TGTGCCAGCAGCCAGGACAGGGGGCTGGATTCACCCCTCCACTTT. Translated, it gives CASSQDRGLDSPLHF.

V usage is TRBV6-1 and J usage is TRBJ1-6; weak D call: TRBD1 (5 bases). The CDR3 is made up of 18 amino acids. With 2 bases removed from V and 8 bases from J, the gap between germline ends came to 22 bases. Germline V gene sequence: CDR1 MNHNS, CDR2 SASEGT. The CDR3 sequence: CASSELTVAGTHYSPLHF. The CDR3 coding sequence is TGTGCCAGCAGTGAACTCACCGTCGCCGGGACTCACTATTCACCCCTCCACTTT.

J is TRBJ2-5 and V is TRBV11-2, with 12 bases identical to TRBD2. The trim removed 4 bases at V and 1 base at J, leaving 4 bases unmatched. Germline V gene data show CDR1 as SGHAT and CDR2 as FQNNGV. The CDR3 length is 16 residues. The CDR3 region is CASSSGLAGRQETQYF. In DNA, the CDR3 is TGTGCCAGCAGCTCCGGACTAGCGGGGCGCCAAGAGACCCAGTACTTC.

This chain connects TRBV9 to TRBJ2-7, with 16 nucleotides matching TRBD2. The V and J ends lost 3 bases and 2 bases, in that order; junction bases with no gene match: 8. CDR1 is SGDLS and CDR2 is YYNGEE in the germline V gene. The CDR3 covers 18 residues. Here the CDR3 reads CASSASGTSGGAPYEQYF. The CDR3 DNA sequence: TGTGCCAGCAGCGCATCCGGGACTAGCGGGGGGGCCCCCTACGAGCAGTACTTC.

The V call is TRBV28, the J call TRBJ1-5; 7 bases are a match to TRBD1. V shed 5 bases, J shed 7 bases, and the junction held 11 bases outside the gene matches. Germline assignment: CDR1 MDHEN and CDR2 SYDVKM. The CDR3 is 15 residues long. The CDR3 loop is CASSTNRQGSQPQHF. In DNA form, the CDR3 reads TGTGCCAGCAGTACAAATCGACAGGGCAGCCAGCCCCAGCATTTT.

The CDR3: CASSFRGDHGYTF. The CDR3 coding sequence is TGTGCCAGCAGCTTCAGGGGGGACCATGGCTACACCTTC. The chain carries TRBV25-1 and TRBJ1-2; 7 positions agree with TRBD1. This CDR3 is 13 amino acids long. V lost 6 bases and J lost 6; bases outside the gene matches: 7. Germline V gene sequence: CDR1 MGHDK, CDR2 SYGVNS.

The V and J genes are TRBV7-2 and TRBJ2-1; D may be TRBD2 (5 bases). V lost 3 bases, J lost 5 bases, and 23 bases lay in between. The CDR3 spans 18 residues. CDR1 is SGHTA, CDR2 FQGNSA, per germline. CDR3 in amino acids: CASSFHGDGLAAHNEQFF. Here the CDR3 DNA reads TGTGCCAGCAGCTTTCACGGGGATGGGCTAGCAGCCCACAATGAGCAGTTCTTC.

The gene calls are TRBV2 and TRBJ2-3; maybe TRBD2 (5 bases). Germline-derived CDR1 and CDR2 are SNHLY and FYNNEI. The CDR3 has 16 residues. The V end was cut by 7 bases, the J end by 6 bases, with 23 bases between. The CDR3 sequence: CASTPSAGRISDTQYF. In DNA, the CDR3 is TGTGCCAGCACTCCCTCCGCGGGCCGTATTAGTGATACGCAGTATTTT.

The chain recombines TRBV11-1 with TRBJ2-5, with TRBD2 matching over 7 bases. Germline values: CDR1 SGHAT, CDR2 FQDESV (reference sequence). V lost 7 bases, J lost 5 bases, and 7 bases stayed unmatched. This CDR3 region has 13 residues. The CDR3 spells CASTARGVETQYF. CDR3 DNA sequence: TGTGCCAGCACCGCCCGGGGGGTGGAGACCCAGTACTTC.

The J gene is TRBJ1-2, the V gene TRBV12-2. TRBV12-2 is noted as a pseudogene. The CDR3 extends over 16 amino acids. CDR3 coding DNA: TGTGCAAGTCGCTTCGGCTTAGCGGACGGGCATTCTGGCTACACCTTC. Translated: CASRFGLADGHSGYTF.

This chain links TRBV19 with TRBJ2-1, with D uncertain. The ends were cut back, 5 bases at V and 8 bases at J, with 16 bases in the middle. The V gene's germline CDR1 is LNHDA and CDR2 SQIVND (reference sequence). This CDR3 has 14 residues. The DNA of the CDR3 is TGTGCCAGTAGTCCCTCCCCCAGATCCGATGAGCAGTTCTTC. Encoded protein: CASSPSPRSDEQFF.

This chain links TRBV19 with TRBJ1-4; 8 bases line up with TRBD1. Germline lookup yields CDR1 LNHDA and CDR2 SQIVND (reference sequence). The junction had 10 bases not matched to a gene; V was cut back by 5 bases and J by 8 bases. CDR3 length: 15 residues. Here the CDR3 DNA reads TGTGCCAGTAGTCCCCTGGACAGGGTACAGGAAAAACTGTTTTTT. The encoded protein is CASSPLDRVQEKLFF.

The J gene is TRBJ1-4, the V gene TRBV7-2; perhaps TRBD1 as D (5 bases). V was pared by 5 bases and J by 5 bases, with 15 bases between. The germline V gene has CDR1 SGHTA and CDR2 FQGNSA. This CDR3 has 15 amino acids. The CDR3 DNA sequence: TGTGCCAGCAGCGAGGGAGGGGAGCGGAATGAAAAACTGTTTTTT. Translated, it gives CASSEGGERNEKLFF.

The chain has TRBV11-3 and TRBJ1-4, with 7 positions matching TRBD1. The CDR3 runs 15 residues. The trim removed 6 bases at V and 8 bases at J, leaving 12 bases unmatched. CDR1 is SGHNT, CDR2 YENEEA, per germline. CDR3 protein: CASSRQGGGSEKLFF. The CDR3 coding sequence is TGTGCCAGCAGTCGACAGGGAGGAGGCTCCGAAAAACTGTTTTTT.

The CDR3 spells CAAQGQKFF. For the CDR3, the DNA is TGTGCGGCCCAGGGACAGAAGTTCTTC. The chain couples TRBV10-3 to TRBJ2-1; TRBD1 matches 7 bases. The CDR3 sequence is 9 residues long. Per the germline V gene, CDR1 is ENHRY and CDR2 is SYGVKD.

This sequence joins TRBV7-3 and TRBJ2-5; 8 bases match TRBD2. Germline CDR1 reads SGHTA; CDR2 reads FQGTGA. Trimming at V came to 0 bases and at J to 3 bases, leaving 0 bases not matched to a gene. The length of the CDR3 is 14 residues. In nucleotides, the CDR3 is TGTGCCAGCAGCTTAACTAGCGGGGAAGAGACCCAGTACTTC. It encodes CASSLTSGEETQYF.

The rearrangement links TRBV10-3 to TRBJ2-7; D perhaps matches TRBD1 (5 bases). From germline, CDR1 is ENHRY and CDR2 SYGVKD. Deletions cut 5 bases from V and 7 bases from J, with 18 bases between. This CDR3 is built from 14 residues. The CDR3 DNA sequence: TGTGCCATCAGTCCAGGGTACTGGCCTGGGGAGCAGTACTTC. Its translation: CAISPGYWPGEQYF.

The chain employs TRBV15 and TRBJ1-5; D remains unclear. V lost 0 bases and J 0 bases, leaving 6 bases between the germline ends. CDR1 is LNHNV, CDR2 YYDKDF, per germline (reference sequence). The CDR3 loop spans 15 amino acids. The CDR3 region is CATSRDSGSNQPQHF. In DNA, the CDR3 is TGTGCCACCAGCAGAGATTCCGGTAGCAATCAGCCCCAGCATTTT.

The rearrangement uses TRBV12-3 or TRBV12-4 and TRBJ2-2; D gene unclear. V was shortened by 5 bases and J by 6 bases, with 7 bases between the two germline ends. The CDR3 spans 12 residues. The CDR3, as DNA: TGTGCCAGCAGTCCAATTTCCGGGGAGCTGTTTTTT. Protein product: CASSPISGELFF.

This clone was seen only once. At one boundary the junction diverges from the germline segment, which might be a read error. The CDR3 loop reads CASSQEKGGQGLGGYVF. In DNA, the CDR3 is TGCGCCAGCAGCCAAGAAAAGGGGGGACAGGGGCTCGGAGGTTACGTCTTT. The chain recombines TRBV4-3 with TRBJ1-6, with 10 bases fitting TRBD1. Germline CDR1 and CDR2: LGHNA and YSLEER. This CDR3 region has 17 residues.

The chain combines TRBV11-2 with TRBJ2-1, with 8 bases identical to TRBD1. Germline V gene sequence: CDR1 SGHAT, CDR2 FQNNGV. The CDR3 is made up of 15 amino acids. The J segment lost 2 bases and the V segment lost 2 bases, leaving 2 bases of the junction unmatched. The CDR3 sequence: CASSLTDRAYNEQFF. As DNA, the CDR3 is TGTGCCAGCAGCTTAACGGACAGGGCCTACAATGAGCAGTTCTTC.